Listed below are T cell receptor beta chains from one sample, sequenced in a study of circulating CD8 cells and anti-PD-1 response in melanoma. Each CDR3 protein gets one entry after TCRdb re-called the reads with MiXCR. The repertoire has about 450 distinct CDR3 sequences, 6% to 8% of them found once; the top ten carry roughly a third. The specimen was CD8+ T cells from PBMCs, collected at baseline or after one month of anti-PD-1 therapy (not recorded which). These receptors all come from a human donor with melanoma. Both conserved end residues are part of each CDR3. A D gene is named only where the DNA matches it firmly. The size entry is marked missing in some rows and otherwise reads once, few, many or a size class.

TGTGCCAGCAGCTTAGGGGGACAGGACTACGAGCAGTACTTC CASSLGGQDYEQYF TRBV7-2 TRBD1 . TRBJ2-7
TGTGCCAGTAGTATGAGGACTCCCGATTCACCCCTCCACTTT CASSMRTPDSPLHF TRBV19 . . TRBJ1-6
TGTGCCAGCAGCCAAAACACGTGGAATGAGCAGTTCTTC CASSQNTWNEQFF TRBV14 . large TRBJ2-1
TGCAGTGCTAGACCCAGGGGGCGTAACACCGGGGAGCTGTTTTTT CSARPRGRNTGELFF TRBV20-1 TRBD1 large TRBJ2-2